This TCR beta chain was obtained from a study of blood T cell repertoires in COVID-19. Using immunoSEQ multiplex PCR, the repertoire was profiled, and TCRdb retains in-frame clones only, with some absent. The table has about 300,000 clones, around 85% seen once; the top ten hold roughly 2.5%. Categorization into cohorts depended on clinical history that participants reported. The CDR3 runs to 15 residues. Deletions cut 4 bases from V and 5 bases from J, with 15 bases between. Germline values: CDR1 SGHTS, CDR2 YDEGEE. V gene TRBV5-8 combines with J gene TRBJ1-4, with a tentative D call TRBD1 (6 bases). The clonotype comes from a woman between 45 and 60 years old who had recovered from COVID-19. Material for sequencing was PBMCs or T cells enriched from blood (not recorded which). The CDR3: CASSLQGSINEKLFF. DNA of the CDR3: TGTGCCAGCAGCCTACAGGGATCTATCAATGAAAAACTGTTTTTT.